This T cell receptor (beta chain) was recorded in a study of T-cell memory formation after mild COVID-19. Study-wide points: Still unconfirmed is whether the second-wave clones peaking on day 37 recognized SARS-CoV-2. Balance between CD4 and CD8 was seen in clones contracting day 15 to 85, and a CD4+ lean was seen in later expanders.

With respect to this clonotype: The antigen is not known.

It was 5'RACE with constant-segment primers that produced the TCR alpha and TCR beta cDNA libraries, which carried sample barcodes and UMIs. TCRdb re-derived calls from the 5' RACE reads in MiXCR, one entry per CDR3 protein. Of around 82,000 distinct CDR3 sequences listed, 9.5% to 15% are singletons. Trimming shortened V by 6 bases and J by 1 base, and 12 bases separated the two germline ends. The CDR3 covers 14 residues. CDR1 is SGHAT, CDR2 FQNNGV, per germline. The V gene is TRBV11-2, the J gene TRBJ1-1; maybe TRBD1 (5 bases). Input material: PBMCs or a T cell subset sorted from them (not recorded which). The sequence was collected from a young man who had mild COVID-19 (a few samples of this study predate the infection). Cell type and time point are not known. The CDR3 reads CASRQGLENTEAFF. CDR3 DNA: TGTGCCAGCAGGCAGGGACTGGAGAACACTGAAGCTTTCTTT.